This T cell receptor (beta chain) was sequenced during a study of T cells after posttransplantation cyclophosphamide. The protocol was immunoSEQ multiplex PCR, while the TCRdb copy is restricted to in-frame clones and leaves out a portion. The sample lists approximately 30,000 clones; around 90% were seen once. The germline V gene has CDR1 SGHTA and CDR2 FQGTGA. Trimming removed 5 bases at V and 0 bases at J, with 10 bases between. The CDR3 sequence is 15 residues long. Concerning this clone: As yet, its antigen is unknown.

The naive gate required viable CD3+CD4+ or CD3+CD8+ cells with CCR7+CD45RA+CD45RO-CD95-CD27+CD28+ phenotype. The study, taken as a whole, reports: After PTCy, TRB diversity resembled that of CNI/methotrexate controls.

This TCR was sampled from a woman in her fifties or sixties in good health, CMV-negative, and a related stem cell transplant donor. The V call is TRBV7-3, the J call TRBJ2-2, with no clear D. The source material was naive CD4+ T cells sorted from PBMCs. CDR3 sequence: CASSGRYSNTGELFF. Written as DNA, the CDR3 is TGTGCCAGCAGCGGCAGGTACTCGAACACCGGGGAGCTGTTTTTT.